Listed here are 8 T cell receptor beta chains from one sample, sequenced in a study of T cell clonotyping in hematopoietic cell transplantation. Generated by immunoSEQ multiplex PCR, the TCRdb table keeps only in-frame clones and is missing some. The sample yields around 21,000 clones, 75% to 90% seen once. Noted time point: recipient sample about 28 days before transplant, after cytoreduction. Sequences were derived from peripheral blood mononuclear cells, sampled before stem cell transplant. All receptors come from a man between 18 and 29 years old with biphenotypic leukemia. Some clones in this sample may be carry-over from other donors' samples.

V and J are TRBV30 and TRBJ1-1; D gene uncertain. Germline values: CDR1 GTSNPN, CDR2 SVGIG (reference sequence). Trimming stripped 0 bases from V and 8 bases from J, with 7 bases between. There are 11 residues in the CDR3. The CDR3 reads CAWSVIGEAFF. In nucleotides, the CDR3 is TGTGCCTGGAGTGTAATAGGAGAAGCTTTCTTT.

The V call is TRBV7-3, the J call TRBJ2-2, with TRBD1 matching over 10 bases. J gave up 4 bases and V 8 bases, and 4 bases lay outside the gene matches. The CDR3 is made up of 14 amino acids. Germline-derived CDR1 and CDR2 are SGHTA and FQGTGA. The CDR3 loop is CASRTGGSTGELFF. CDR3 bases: TGTGCCAGCCGGACAGGGGGGAGCACCGGGGAGCTGTTTTTT.

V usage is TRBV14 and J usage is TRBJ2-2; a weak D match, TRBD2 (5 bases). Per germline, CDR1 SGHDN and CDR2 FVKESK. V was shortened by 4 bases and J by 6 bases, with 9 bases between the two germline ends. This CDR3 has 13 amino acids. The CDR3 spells CASSPQEAGELFF. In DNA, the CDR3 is TGTGCCAGCAGCCCCCAGGAGGCCGGGGAGCTGTTTTTT.

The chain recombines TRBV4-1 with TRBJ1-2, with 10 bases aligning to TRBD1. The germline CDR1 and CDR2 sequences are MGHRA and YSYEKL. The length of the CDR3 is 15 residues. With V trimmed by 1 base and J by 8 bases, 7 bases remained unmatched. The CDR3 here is CASSQAGTGAGGYTF. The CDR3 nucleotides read TGCGCCAGCAGCCAAGCTGGGACAGGGGCAGGGGGCTACACCTTC.

The CDR3 DNA is TGCAGCGTTGAAGGCCAGGGGGACTACAATGAGCAGTTCTTC. Its translation: CSVEGQGDYNEQFF. The rearrangement uses TRBV29-1 and TRBJ2-1; TRBD1 matches 7 bases. This CDR3 comprises 14 residues. Trimming cost V 1 base and J 3 bases; bases outside gene matches: 3. Germline V gives CDR1 SQVTM, CDR2 ANQGSEA.

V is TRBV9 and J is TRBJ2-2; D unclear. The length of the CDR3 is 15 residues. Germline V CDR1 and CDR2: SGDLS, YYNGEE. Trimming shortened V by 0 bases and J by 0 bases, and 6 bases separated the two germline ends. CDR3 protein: CASSVGLPNTGELFF. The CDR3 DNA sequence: TGTGCCAGCAGCGTAGGGCTCCCGAACACCGGGGAGCTGTTTTTT.

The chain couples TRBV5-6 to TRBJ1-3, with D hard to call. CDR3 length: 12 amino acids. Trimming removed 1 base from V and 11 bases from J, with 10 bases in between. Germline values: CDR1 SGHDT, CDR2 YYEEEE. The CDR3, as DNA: TGTGCCAGCAGCTTGTATAGGGCTGCCATATATTTT. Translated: CASSLYRAAIYF.

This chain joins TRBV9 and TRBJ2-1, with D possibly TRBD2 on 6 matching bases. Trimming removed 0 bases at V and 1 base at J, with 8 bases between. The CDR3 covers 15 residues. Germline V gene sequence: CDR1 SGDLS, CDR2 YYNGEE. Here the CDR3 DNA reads TGTGCCAGCAGCGTAGGGAGCGGGTCCTACAATGAGCAGTTCTTC. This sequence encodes CASSVGSGSYNEQFF.